Listed here are 30 T cell receptor beta chains from one sample, sequenced in a study of T cell responses to AZD1222 COVID-19 vaccine (dated by TCRdb to the early 2020s). The method behind the library was the immunoSEQ multiplex PCR assay. Here the immuneACCESS table is served through TCRdb, limited to in-frame sequences with V and J called. Missing clones are a known gap in these copies; in checked studies unresolved V genes cover under half, and the rest lacks a known reason. For this sample there are 100,000 to 120,000 clones; roughly nine tenths appear just once. The ten largest clones add up to about 3.3% of the sample. The meaning of the sample's time point label: baseline before first vaccination. Sample: peripheral blood, taken on day 0 of AZD1222 vaccination. Receptors originate from an adult in good health.

This sequence joins TRBV3-1 (or the pseudogene TRBV3-2) and TRBJ2-7; weak D call: TRBD1 (5 bases). The CDR3 is made up of 14 amino acids. Per germline, CDR1 LGHDT and CDR2 YNNKEL (reference sequence). Deletions cut 3 bases from V and 3 bases from J, with 12 bases between. CDR3 amino acids: CASSQVTANYEQYF. In nucleotides, the CDR3 is TGTGCCAGCAGCCAGGTGACAGCCAACTACGAGCAGTACTTC.

V and J are TRBV19 and TRBJ1-4; no reliable D call. Germline V lookup: CDR1 LNHDA, CDR2 SQIVND (reference sequence). Trimming took 6 bases from V and 8 from J, leaving 19 bases between them. The CDR3 spans 15 residues. The CDR3 loop reads CASSVRSILTEKLFF. For the CDR3, the DNA is TGTGCCAGTAGCGTCCGCAGTATTCTGACGGAAAAACTGTTTTTT.

The gene calls are TRBV5-1 and TRBJ1-2; the D gene is possibly TRBD1 (6 bases). The ends were cut back, 2 bases at V and 8 bases at J, with 16 bases in the middle. Germline values: CDR1 SGHRS, CDR2 YFSETQ. The CDR3 runs 14 residues. The DNA of the CDR3 is TGCGCCAGCAGCTTTTCCGGGTCAGGGGACGGCTACACCTTC. This encodes CASSFSGSGDGYTF.

Here the CDR3 reads CASSLDSYNEQFF. The CDR3 nucleotides read TGTGCCAGCTCTCTCGATTCCTACAATGAGCAGTTCTTC. The J gene is TRBJ2-1, the V gene TRBV18; D is unresolved. The CDR3 loop spans 13 amino acids. The V gene lost 6 bases and the J gene lost 1 base, with 7 bases spanning the gap. From germline, CDR1 is KGHSH and CDR2 LQKENI.

The chain links TRBV18 to TRBJ2-1; no reliable D call. V lost 1 base and J 5 bases, leaving 15 bases between the germline ends. Germline-derived CDR1 and CDR2 are KGHSH and LQKENI. The CDR3 has 16 residues. CDR3 residues: CASSPQVHGTNNEQFF. For the CDR3, the DNA is TGTGCCAGCTCACCACAGGTACATGGAACTAACAATGAGCAGTTCTTC.

The V and J genes are TRBV2 and TRBJ1-1; D unclear. The germline V gene encodes CDR1 SNHLY and CDR2 FYNNEI. This CDR3 has 11 residues. The V and J ends lost 6 bases and 7 bases respectively, with 9 bases between them. The CDR3 DNA reads TGTGCCAGCAGCGCCTCCTTTGAAGCTTTCTTT. The encoded protein is CASSASFEAFF.

The chain has TRBV15 and TRBJ2-1; 7 bases match TRBD2. Germline V lookup: CDR1 LNHNV, CDR2 YYDKDF (reference sequence). The V and J ends lost 4 bases and 6 bases, in that order; junction bases with no gene match: 9. CDR3 length: 15 residues. The CDR3 nucleotides read TGTGCCACCAGCAACCGAGCCGGCGGGGGCAATGAGCAGTTCTTC. Translated, it gives CATSNRAGGGNEQFF.

The gene calls are TRBV28 and TRBJ1-1, with D hard to call. CDR3 length: 14 amino acids. CDR1 is MDHEN, CDR2 SYDVKM, per germline. V gave up 5 bases and J gave up 5 bases, with 15 bases separating them. This CDR3 reads CASSAGPRGTEAFF. In nucleotides, the CDR3 is TGTGCCAGCAGTGCCGGGCCCCGAGGGACTGAAGCTTTCTTT.

The V and J genes are TRBV10-1 and TRBJ2-3; 9 nucleotides line up with TRBD2. J was trimmed by 0 bases and V by 4 bases; bases with no gene match: 2. This CDR3 is 15 amino acids long. Germline V gene data show CDR1 as WNHNN and CDR2 as SYGVQD (reference sequence). CDR3 DNA sequence: TGCGCCAGCAGTGGGACTAGCGAGAGCACAGATACGCAGTATTTT. The encoded protein is CASSGTSESTDTQYF.

The DNA for the CDR3 is TGCGCCAGCAGTGAGGACTATGGCGACGAGCAGTACTTC. As protein: CASSEDYGDEQYF. The chain recombines TRBV10-1 with TRBJ2-7; D possibly corresponds to TRBD2 (5 bases). CDR3 length: 13 amino acids. V shed 2 bases and J shed 5 bases, with 10 bases lying between them. Germline V gene lookup returns CDR1 WNHNN and CDR2 SYGVQD (reference sequence).

The rearrangement joins TRBV7-9 to TRBJ1-1; D is uncertain. Germline values: CDR1 SEHNR, CDR2 FQNEAQ (reference sequence). This CDR3 region has 12 residues. Trimming shortened V by 8 bases and J by 4 bases, and 11 bases separated the two germline ends. The CDR3 DNA is TGTGCCAGCCATGGGGTACGCACTGAAGCTTTCTTT. Translating gives CASHGVRTEAFF.

On this clone: The same CDR3 can be traced to other DNA sequences in this sample. This chain joins TRBV18 and TRBJ2-5; tentative D call: TRBD1 (6 bases). Between the trimmed V and J ends, which lost 2 bases and 2 bases, there was a span of 6 bases. CDR3 size: 13 residues. The germline gives CDR1 KGHSH, CDR2 LQKENI. Here the CDR3 DNA reads TGTGCCAGCTCACCAGGACAGCAAGAGACCCAGTACTTC. It specifies CASSPGQQETQYF.

This sequence joins TRBV21-1 and TRBJ1-1. TRBV21-1 constitutes a pseudogene. This CDR3 is 14 amino acids long. CDR3: CASSRGLGNTEAFF. CDR3 DNA: TGTGCCAGCAGCAGGGGACTGGGGAACACTGAAGCTTTCTTT.

The CDR3 DNA follows: TGTGCCAGCAGCCCCCGCCCGGAAACAGATACGCAGTATTTT. As protein: CASSPRPETDTQYF. The rearrangement uses TRBV9 and TRBJ2-3; D gene unclear. Germline V gene sequence: CDR1 SGDLS, CDR2 YYNGEE. CDR3 length: 14 amino acids. The V end lost 4 bases, the J end lost 3 bases, and 12 bases lay between the germline ends. Full variable domain (outside the CDR3, taken from reference TRBV9 and TRBJ2-3): DSGVTQTPKHLITATGQRVTLRCSPRSGDLSVYWYQQSLDQGLQFLIQYYNGEERAKGNILERFSAQQFPDLHSELNLSSLELGDSALYFCASSPRPETDTQYFGPGTRLTVL.

The rearrangement links TRBV6-1 to TRBJ2-7, with TRBD1 as a possible D gene (6 bases). V lost 1 base and J 0 bases, leaving 16 bases between the germline ends. Germline CDR1 is MNHNS and CDR2 is SASEGT. The CDR3 is 17 amino acids. The CDR3 loop is CASSEEYGTPSSYEQYF. The CDR3 DNA follows: TGTGCCAGCAGTGAAGAGTACGGGACACCGAGCTCCTACGAGCAGTACTTC.

This clone appeared once. The chain recombines TRBV6-5 with TRBJ1-2; 7 positions match TRBD1. J was trimmed by 4 bases and V by 2 bases; bases with no gene match: 7. This CDR3 has 15 residues. The germline CDR1 and CDR2 sequences are MNHEY and SVGAGI. The CDR3 reads CASSYARDSPYGYTF. CDR3 nucleotide sequence: TGTGCCAGCAGTTACGCCCGGGACAGCCCCTATGGCTACACCTTC.

CDR3 sequence reads: CATSRDLDRSSGNTIYF. CDR3 coding DNA: TGTGCCACCAGCAGAGATCTGGACAGGAGCTCTGGAAACACCATATATTTT. This chain connects TRBV15 to TRBJ1-3; TRBD1 matches at 7 bases. The V and J ends lost 0 bases and 0 bases, in that order; junction bases with no gene match: 5. The CDR3 extends over 17 amino acids. Germline CDR1 reads LNHNV; CDR2 reads YYDKDF (reference sequence).

The gene calls are TRBV11-2 and TRBJ2-1; 8 bases line up with TRBD1. The V and J ends lost 6 bases and 1 base, in that order; junction bases with no gene match: 8. Germline CDR1 is SGHAT and CDR2 is FQNNGV. The CDR3 length is 16 residues. CDR3: CASRDHRGASYNEQFF. DNA for the CDR3: TGTGCCAGCAGGGATCACAGGGGGGCATCCTACAATGAGCAGTTCTTC.

The chain is built from TRBV6-2 or TRBV6-3 and TRBJ2-3; D is unresolved. From germline, CDR1 is MNHEY and CDR2 SVGEGT. The CDR3 is 13 amino acids. Trimming took off 3 bases at V and 6 bases at J, with 10 bases between the two ends. CDR3: CASSYLLRDTQYF. CDR3 nucleotide sequence: TGTGCCAGCAGTTATCTACTCCGGGATACGCAGTATTTT.

The genes are TRBV7-2 and TRBJ1-2; no definite D call. Germline V gene data show CDR1 as SGHTA and CDR2 as FQGNSA. The CDR3 totals 15 residues. V was shortened by 5 bases and J by 5 bases, with 18 bases between the two germline ends. The CDR3 DNA reads TGTGCCAGCAGCCCGCCCCAGCCACAGTCGTATGGCTACACCTTC. Translating it yields CASSPPQPQSYGYTF. The whole variable domain, remainder taken from reference TRBV7-2 and TRBJ1-2, is GAGVSQSPSNKVTEKGKDVELRCDPISGHTALYWYRQSLGQGLEFLIYFQGNSAPDKSGLPSDRFSAERTGGSVSTLTIQRTQQEDSAVYLCASSPPQPQSYGYTFGSGTRLTVV.

Worth noting for this clone: The sample carries other DNA sequences with the same CDR3. This chain joins TRBV18 and TRBJ1-3; D gene unclear. With 6 bases removed from V and 4 bases from J, the gap between germline ends came to 7 bases. The CDR3 sequence is 12 residues long. The germline V gene has CDR1 KGHSH and CDR2 LQKENI. CDR3 DNA: TGTGCCAGCTCTCCCGAAGGAAACACCATATATTTT. Amino acid sequence: CASSPEGNTIYF.

The chain combines TRBV6-2 or TRBV6-3 with TRBJ2-7, with 7 bases that match TRBD2. V shed 5 bases and J 2 bases; nucleotides not matched to a gene: 9. The CDR3 sequence is 15 residues long. Germline V gives CDR1 MNHEY, CDR2 SVGEGT. CDR3 region: CASSPRGEWAYEQYF. The CDR3 DNA reads TGTGCCAGCAGTCCCCGGGGGGAGTGGGCCTACGAGCAGTACTTC.

V is TRBV4-3 and J is TRBJ1-1; no reliable D call. Germline CDR1 reads LGHNA; CDR2 reads YSLEER. This CDR3 is built from 14 residues. V was trimmed by 0 bases and J by 4 bases, leaving 9 bases between them. The CDR3 nucleotides read TGCGCCAGCAGCCAAGAGGGGAGGAGCACTGAAGCTTTCTTT. Translated, it gives CASSQEGRSTEAFF.

V gene TRBV18 combines with J gene TRBJ2-1, with 8 bases aligning to TRBD2. V shed 2 bases and J 10 bases; nucleotides not matched to a gene: 4. The CDR3 covers 13 residues. Germline V gene data show CDR1 as KGHSH and CDR2 as LQKENI. CDR3 region: CASSPNGGGEQFF. The DNA for the CDR3 is TGTGCCAGCTCACCAAACGGCGGGGGGGAGCAGTTCTTC.

This rearrangement joins TRBV6-6 to TRBJ1-2; 8 nucleotides match TRBD1. CDR3 length: 13 amino acids. The V segment lost 8 bases and the J segment 4 bases; nucleotides outside the gene matches: 6. The germline gives CDR1 MNHNY, CDR2 SVGAGI (reference sequence). The CDR3 protein is CASGGQASYGYTF. Written as DNA, the CDR3 is TGTGCCAGCGGGGGACAGGCCTCCTATGGCTACACCTTC.

The chain carries TRBV9 and TRBJ2-7; D might be TRBD1 (7 bases). Germline loops: CDR1 SGDLS, CDR2 YYNGEE. V was clipped by 0 bases and J by 2 bases, with 12 bases between them. There are 15 residues in the CDR3. CDR3 coding DNA: TGTGCCAGCAGCGTAGGGCCAGGGGGGACCTACGAGCAGTACTTC. Amino acids: CASSVGPGGTYEQYF.

The genes are TRBV28 and TRBJ2-2, with 7 bases that match TRBD1. CDR1 MDHEN and CDR2 SYDVKM come from the germline V gene. J was trimmed by 6 bases and V by 7 bases; bases with no gene match: 14. This CDR3 is 16 amino acids long. The CDR3 loop is CASKWGRGRYAGELFF. The DNA of the CDR3 is TGTGCCAGCAAATGGGGAAGGGGGCGTTACGCCGGGGAGCTGTTTTTT. Based on the CDR3 plus reference TRBV28 and TRBJ2-2, the full variable domain is DVKVTQSSRYLVKRTGEKVFLECVQDMDHENMFWYRQDPGLGLRLIYFSYDVKMKEKGDIPEGYSVSREKKERFSLILESASTNQTSMYLCASKWGRGRYAGELFFGEGSRLTVL.

The V call is TRBV7-3, the J call TRBJ2-1; D call uncertain. CDR1 is SGHTA, CDR2 FQGTGA, per germline. The CDR3 is 16 amino acids. Trimming left V 5 bases short and J 2 bases short, with 16 bases between. Here the CDR3 reads CASSRHPAQTYNEQFF. Written as DNA, the CDR3 is TGTGCCAGCAGCAGACACCCCGCCCAGACCTACAATGAGCAGTTCTTC.

This rearrangement joins TRBV28 to TRBJ1-2; 9 bases are a match to TRBD1. Looked up from germline, CDR1 is MDHEN and CDR2 is SYDVKM. The CDR3 length is 15 residues. V shed 4 bases and J 3 bases; nucleotides not matched to a gene: 6. CDR3 region: CASSSQQGAHYGYTF. The CDR3 DNA reads TGTGCCAGCAGTTCCCAACAGGGGGCTCACTATGGCTACACCTTC.

The chain carries TRBV5-4 and TRBJ2-5; 9 bases line up with TRBD2. The CDR3 is 16 residues long. Germline CDR1 reads SGHNT; CDR2 reads YYREEE (reference sequence). The ends lost 0 bases at V and 4 bases at J; junction bases unmatched: 7. CDR3 protein: CASSLAVSGRGETQYF. The CDR3 DNA reads TGTGCCAGCAGCTTGGCCGTTAGCGGGAGAGGAGAGACCCAGTACTTC.